The 13 T cell receptor beta chains listed next were all sequenced from one sample in a study of blood T cells in healthy people across ages. For the second PCR, which ran for roughly 6 to 12 cycles, a sample-barcoded 5' primer and a J-beta primer mix were used. TCRdb passed the 5' RACE reads through MiXCR, listing each CDR3 protein once. The sample has some 860,000 distinct CDR3 sequences; more than 55% are singletons. Specimen: blood. The receptor source for this set is a man in his forties in good health.

The chain joins TRBV9 to TRBJ2-3; no clear D gene. The germline V gene encodes CDR1 SGDLS and CDR2 YYNGEE. The CDR3 totals 13 residues. Trimming took off 4 bases at V and 3 bases at J, with 9 bases between the two ends. The CDR3 here is CASSKSLTDTQYF. Written as DNA, the CDR3 is TGTGCCAGCAGCAAGAGTCTAACAGATACGCAGTATTTT.

The DNA for the CDR3 is TGCGCCAGCAGCGGGAAGCGGGAGATCAAATTGGACTCCTACGAGCAGTACTTC. Translated: CASSGKREIKLDSYEQYF. The chain uses TRBV5-1 and TRBJ2-7; 8 bases agree with TRBD2. With 4 bases clipped from V and 0 bases from J, the junction kept 15 bases outside the gene matches. This CDR3 has 18 amino acids. In germline, CDR1 is SGHRS, CDR2 YFSETQ.

The sample holds many counts of this clonotype. V usage is TRBV7-2 and J usage is TRBJ2-1; 11 bases map to TRBD2. CDR3 length: 16 amino acids. Unmatched junction bases numbered 6, after V lost 5 bases and J lost 3 bases. The germline V gene has CDR1 SGHTA and CDR2 FQGNSA. CDR3 DNA sequence: TGTGCCAGCAGCCAAAGTGGGACTAGCGGCTACAATGAGCAGTTCTTC. It translates to CASSQSGTSGYNEQFF. Drawing the rest from reference TRBV7-2 and TRBJ2-1, the complete variable domain is GAGVSQSPSNKVTEKGKDVELRCDPISGHTALYWYRQSLGQGLEFLIYFQGNSAPDKSGLPSDRFSAERTGGSVSTLTIQRTQQEDSAVYLCASSQSGTSGYNEQFFGPGTRLTVL.

A few counts support this clonotype. The chain recombines TRBV28 with TRBJ2-3, with TRBD1 identical over 9 bases. Germline values: CDR1 MDHEN, CDR2 SYDVKM. V gave up 4 bases and J gave up 3 bases; unmatched junction bases: 11. The CDR3 has 17 residues. This CDR3 reads CASSSLGTGILTDTQYF. For the CDR3, the DNA is TGTGCCAGCAGTTCGCTCGGGACAGGGATATTAACAGATACGCAGTATTTT.

This chain uses TRBV5-8 with TRBJ2-7; 8 nucleotides agree with TRBD2. Germline trimming cut 0 bases from V and 3 bases from J; bases unmatched to any gene: 11. The CDR3 is 17 amino acids. Germline V lookup: CDR1 SGHTS, CDR2 YDEGEE. For the CDR3, the DNA is TGTGCCAGCAGCTTGGTGGGCAGCGGGAGCGTGTTCTACGAGCAGTACTTC. Its translation: CASSLVGSGSVFYEQYF.

This clonotype has a handful of counts. The DNA for the CDR3 is TGTGCCAGCGGGAGGGTAAGCGGTGGGGCGAGCACAGATACGCAGTATTTT. Its protein is CASGRVSGGASTDTQYF. V gene TRBV3-1 combines with J gene TRBJ2-3; 7 bases align to TRBD2. J was trimmed by 0 bases and V by 8 bases; bases with no gene match: 14. The CDR3 is 17 residues long. CDR1 is LGHDT and CDR2 is YNNKEL in the germline V gene (reference sequence).

The chain is built from TRBV7-2 and TRBJ2-4; a possible D gene is TRBD2 (6 bases). Germline CDR1 SGHTA, CDR2 FQGNSA. Trimming pared 5 bases from V and 7 bases from J, leaving 15 bases between. CDR3 size: 14 residues. DNA for the CDR3: TGTGCCAGCAGCGTACAGAGACTAGGGAACATTCAGTACTTC. It yields the protein CASSVQRLGNIQYF.

This sequence joins TRBV20-1 and TRBJ2-3, with no clear D. The CDR3 length is 14 residues. Germline loops: CDR1 DFQATT, CDR2 SNEGSKA (reference sequence). V lost 3 bases and J lost 1, with 11 bases in between. The CDR3 loop reads CSARWSTGTDTQYF. For the CDR3, the DNA is TGCAGTGCTAGGTGGAGTACGGGCACAGATACGCAGTATTTT.

This clonotype came up a few times. This rearrangement joins TRBV6-2 or TRBV6-3 to TRBJ2-5, with D possibly TRBD1 on 6 matching bases. V dropped 6 bases and J dropped 5 bases, with 16 bases sitting between them. Germline values: CDR1 MNHEY, CDR2 SVGEGT. CDR3 length: 14 residues. The CDR3 loop reads CASSIWTARETQYF. The CDR3 nucleotides are TGTGCCAGCAGCATCTGGACAGCCAGGGAGACCCAGTACTTC.

This clonotype was seen more than once but under ten times. The germline gene is not matched at one end of the junction; a read error may be the cause. V is TRBV20-1 and J is TRBJ1-5; TRBD1 is a possible D gene (6 bases). CDR3 length: 12 residues. CDR1 and CDR2 (germline): DFQATT, SNEGSKA (reference sequence). In DNA, the CDR3 is TGCAGTGCCAGAGAGGGGGGGCGGCCCCAGCATTTT. Translated: CSAREGGRPQHF.

The chain has TRBV7-2 and TRBJ2-3; 9 bases are a match to TRBD2. The trim removed 5 bases at V and 6 bases at J, leaving 9 bases unmatched. The CDR3 totals 15 residues. Germline V gene sequence: CDR1 SGHTA, CDR2 FQGNSA. The CDR3 region has the DNA TGTGCCAGCAGCCACGTTGCGGGGGGGCAGGATACGCAGTATTTT. This gives the protein CASSHVAGGQDTQYF.

The gene calls are TRBV28 and TRBJ1-1; no clear D. CDR3 length equals 16 residues. CDR1 MDHEN and CDR2 SYDVKM come from the germline V gene. Trimming removed 7 bases from V and 2 bases from J, with 20 bases in between. This chain's CDR3 is CASMSPPPKTNTEAFF. CDR3 DNA: TGTGCCAGCATGTCACCCCCCCCCAAGACAAACACTGAAGCTTTCTTT.

This clonotype has a handful of counts. The CDR3 sequence is CSVKGTSGRGGGISYNEQFF. The DNA for the CDR3 is TGCAGCGTCAAAGGGACTAGCGGGAGGGGTGGGGGGATCTCCTACAATGAGCAGTTCTTC. The chain combines TRBV29-1 with TRBJ2-1; 16 positions match TRBD2. V was pared by 6 bases and J by 0 bases, with 14 bases of the junction left unmatched. CDR1 and CDR2 (germline): SQVTM, ANQGSEA. The CDR3 runs 20 residues.